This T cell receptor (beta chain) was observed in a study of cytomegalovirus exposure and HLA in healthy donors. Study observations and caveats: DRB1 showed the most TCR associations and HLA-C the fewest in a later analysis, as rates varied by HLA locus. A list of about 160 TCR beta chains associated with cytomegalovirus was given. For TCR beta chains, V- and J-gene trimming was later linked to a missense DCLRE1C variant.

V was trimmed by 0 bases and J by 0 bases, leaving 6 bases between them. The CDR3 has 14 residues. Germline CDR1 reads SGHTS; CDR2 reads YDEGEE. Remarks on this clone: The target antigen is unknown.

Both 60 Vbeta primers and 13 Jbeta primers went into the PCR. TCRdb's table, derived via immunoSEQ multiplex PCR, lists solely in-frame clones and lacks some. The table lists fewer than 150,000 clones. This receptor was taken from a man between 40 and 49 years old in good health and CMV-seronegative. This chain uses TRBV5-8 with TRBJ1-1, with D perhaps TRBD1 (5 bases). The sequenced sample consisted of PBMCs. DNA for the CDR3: TGTGCCAGCAGCTTGGAGGGGTTGAACACTGAAGCTTTCTTT. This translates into CASSLEGLNTEAFF.